This T cell receptor beta chain was documented in a study of CD8+CD57+ T cells in acquired aplastic anemia. In the study overall: An average of 3.2 ug of DNA was obtained from sorted CD4+ and CD8+ cells. Healthy donors gave approximately 9.8 million reads on average for CD4+ cells. Study conclusions and caveats: A significant difference in CD8+ Simpson's diversity between patients and controls was not found. Patients shared just under 30 CD8+ CDR3 sequences with controls.

This CDR3 has 15 amino acids. Trimming at V came to 4 bases and at J to 7 bases, leaving 7 bases not matched to a gene. Germline values: CDR1 LNHNV, CDR2 YYDKDF (reference sequence). Comment on this clonotype: Its antigen is as yet unknown.

CDR3 and TCR beta VDJ profiling relied on genomic DNA as the template. One entry per CDR3 protein, called by TCRdb with MiXCR from the reads. The sample has about 190,000 distinct CDR3 sequences; roughly half are singletons. This sequence joins TRBV15 and TRBJ2-1; 10 bases are a match to TRBD1. The receptor was isolated from a human donor in good health, serving as a control. What was sequenced was sorted CD4+, CD8+, or CD8+CD57+ T cells (not recorded which) from PBMCs. CDR3 region: CATSIETGGRNEQFF. CDR3 in DNA: TGTGCCACCAGCATAGAGACAGGGGGCAGGAATGAGCAGTTCTTC.